These 20 T cell receptor beta chains originate from one sample sequenced in a study of cytomegalovirus exposure and HLA in healthy donors. Only in-frame clones appear in the TCRdb table, and some are missing; sequencing was by immunoSEQ multiplex PCR. Here the sample spans some 90,000 clones, roughly 85% being singletons. The sequenced sample consisted of PBMCs. All receptors derive from a woman aged 25-40 years in good health and CMV-seronegative.

The chain recombines TRBV9 with TRBJ2-2; 11 nucleotides line up with TRBD2. CDR1 SGDLS and CDR2 YYNGEE come from the germline V gene. The CDR3 extends over 20 amino acids. Germline trimming cut 3 bases from V and 1 base from J; bases unmatched to any gene: 14. The CDR3 sequence: CASSAPRGLAGGKNTGELFF. The CDR3 bases are TGTGCCAGCAGCGCCCCTCGCGGGCTAGCGGGGGGCAAGAACACCGGGGAGCTGTTTTTT. The full variable domain, its missing parts supplied by reference TRBV9 and TRBJ2-2, is DSGVTQTPKHLITATGQRVTLRCSPRSGDLSVYWYQQSLDQGLQFLIQYYNGEERAKGNILERFSAQQFPDLHSELNLSSLELGDSALYFCASSAPRGLAGGKNTGELFFGEGSRLTVL.

The rearrangement uses TRBV11-3 and TRBJ2-3; 8 positions agree with TRBD2. This CDR3 is built from 15 residues. Germline CDR1 SGHNT, CDR2 YENEEA. The V segment lost 1 base and the J segment 6 bases; nucleotides outside the gene matches: 6. In DNA form, the CDR3 reads TGTGCCAGCAGCTTAGCGGGAGGGGATGTGGATACGCAGTATTTT. Translated, it gives CASSLAGGDVDTQYF. Filled out from reference TRBV11-3 and TRBJ2-3, the complete variable domain reads EAGVVQSPRYKIIEKKQPVAFWCNPISGHNTLYWYLQNLGQGPELLIRYENEEAVDDSQLPKDRFSAERLKGVDSTLKIQPAELGDSAVYLCASSLAGGDVDTQYFGPGTRLTVL.

The genes are TRBV6-1 and TRBJ1-2; TRBD1 might be the D (6 bases). The CDR3 runs 13 residues. V dropped 6 bases and J dropped 8 bases, with 16 bases sitting between them. From germline, CDR1 is MNHNS and CDR2 SASEGT. The CDR3 region has the DNA TGTGCCAGCAGGCCGACAGGTGGGGAAGGCTACACCTTC. Translated, it gives CASRPTGGEGYTF.

The CDR3 sequence is CASSQPTGSNTEAFF. The DNA of the CDR3 is TGCGCCAGCAGCCAGCCGACAGGATCCAACACTGAAGCTTTCTTT. The V gene is TRBV4-1, the J gene TRBJ1-1, with TRBD1 as a possible D gene (6 bases). This CDR3 has 15 residues. Germline CDR1 is MGHRA and CDR2 is YSYEKL. Trimming pared 3 bases from V and 2 bases from J, leaving 13 bases between.

This chain links TRBV6-6 with TRBJ2-7, with 8 bases lining up with TRBD2. CDR1 MNHNY and CDR2 SVGAGI come from the germline V gene (reference sequence). This CDR3 is 13 amino acids long. The J segment lost 5 bases and the V segment lost 6 bases, leaving 6 bases of the junction unmatched. CDR3 sequence: CASRAGGLDEQYF. CDR3 in DNA: TGTGCCAGCAGGGCGGGGGGCCTGGACGAGCAGTACTTC.

This clone was counted between two and nine times. The genes are TRBV2 and TRBJ1-5; 9 nucleotides align to TRBD1. The CDR3 loop spans 14 amino acids. V dropped 5 bases and J dropped 2; count of bases not matched to a gene: 1. The germline V gene encodes CDR1 SNHLY and CDR2 FYNNEI. This CDR3 is CASSRTGGNQPQHF. CDR3 coding DNA: TGTGCCAGCAGTAGGACAGGGGGCAATCAGCCCCAGCATTTT.

As regards this clone: The same CDR3 also results from other DNA sequences found in this sample. The chain is built from TRBV2 and TRBJ2-7; a weak D match, TRBD2 (5 bases). Per germline, CDR1 SNHLY and CDR2 FYNNEI. The V end lost 4 bases, the J end lost 4 bases, and 11 bases lay between the germline ends. The CDR3 runs to 13 residues. The CDR3, as DNA: TGTGCCAGCAGTGCGGTCGGAGGATACGAGCAGTACTTC. Its protein is CASSAVGGYEQYF.

This chain links TRBV5-1 with TRBJ1-3, with 7 nucleotides matching TRBD1. The CDR3 length is 14 residues. J gave up 3 bases and V 3 bases, and 3 bases lay outside the gene matches. Looked up from germline, CDR1 is SGHRS and CDR2 is YFSETQ. The CDR3 here is CASSSGQFGNTIYF. The CDR3 region has the DNA TGCGCCAGCAGCTCGGGACAGTTTGGAAACACCATATATTTT.

The chain carries TRBV7-6 and TRBJ1-5, with D possibly being TRBD1 (5 bases). The CDR3 covers 14 residues. From germline, CDR1 is SGHVS and CDR2 FNYEAQ. V was cut by 5 bases and J by 6 bases, with 14 bases left in between. Here the CDR3 reads CASSVGQVGQPQHF. The CDR3, as DNA: TGTGCCAGCAGCGTCGGACAAGTGGGTCAGCCCCAGCATTTT.

The V and J genes are TRBV4-3 and TRBJ2-1; TRBD2 agrees at 10 bases. The V gene end was trimmed by 0 bases and the J gene end by 9 bases; junction bases not matched to a gene: 14. CDR1 and CDR2 from the germline V gene are LGHNA and YSLEER. This CDR3 contains 18 residues. Here the CDR3 reads CASSQEFGILAGVVEQFF. The CDR3 bases are TGCGCCAGCAGCCAAGAGTTTGGTATCCTAGCGGGAGTGGTTGAGCAGTTCTTC.

The genes are TRBV2 and TRBJ1-2; 8 bases fit TRBD1. CDR1 SNHLY and CDR2 FYNNEI come from the germline V gene. The junction had 8 bases not matched to a gene; V was cut back by 6 bases and J by 8 bases. The CDR3 covers 13 residues. The DNA of the CDR3 is TGTGCCAGCAGGGGAGGACAGGGTAGCGGCTACACCTTC. It codes for CASRGGQGSGYTF. Combining the CDR3 with reference TRBV2 and TRBJ1-2 gives the whole variable domain EPEVTQTPSHQVTQMGQEVILRCVPISNHLYFYWYRQILGQKVEFLVSFYNNEISEKSEIFDDQFSVERPDGSNFTLKIRSTKLEDSAMYFCASRGGQGSGYTFGSGTRLTVV.

This chain links TRBV10-3 with TRBJ1-2; weak D call: TRBD1 (5 bases). This CDR3 has 15 residues. The germline V gene has CDR1 ENHRY and CDR2 SYGVKD. Trimming took 2 bases from V and 0 from J, leaving 10 bases between them. CDR3 sequence (DNA): TGTGCCATCAGTGAGGCGGGGACTACTAACTATGGCTACACCTTC. It encodes CAISEAGTTNYGYTF.

The J gene is TRBJ2-7, the V gene TRBV29-1, with 8 bases identical to TRBD2. Unmatched junction bases numbered 5, after V lost 5 bases and J lost 2 bases. Germline CDR1 reads SQVTM; CDR2 reads ANQGSEA. The length of the CDR3 is 13 residues. CDR3 region: CSVQLAGPYEQYF. As DNA, the CDR3 is TGCAGCGTTCAGCTAGCGGGCCCCTACGAGCAGTACTTC.

The chain employs TRBV29-1 and TRBJ2-1, with 10 bases matching TRBD1. The CDR3 totals 14 residues. J gave up 7 bases and V 6 bases, and 9 bases lay outside the gene matches. Germline CDR1 SQVTM, CDR2 ANQGSEA. In DNA, the CDR3 is TGCAGCGTCCTTGGACAGGGGGTGACGAATGAGCAGTTCTTC. Protein: CSVLGQGVTNEQFF.

The chain links TRBV2 to TRBJ2-2; TRBD1 matches 9 bases. This CDR3 is built from 14 residues. The germline V gene encodes CDR1 SNHLY and CDR2 FYNNEI. V lost 7 bases to trimming and J lost 4 bases; unmatched junction nucleotides: 4. CDR3: CASKGTGSTGELFF. The CDR3 DNA reads as TGTGCCAGCAAGGGGACAGGGAGCACCGGGGAGCTGTTTTTT.

The CDR3: CASSPGTGFGPQHF. The DNA for the CDR3 is TGTGCCAGCAGTCCCGGGACAGGGTTCGGGCCCCAGCATTTT. The chain carries TRBV28 and TRBJ1-5, with 9 positions matching TRBD1. The V gene end was trimmed by 5 bases and the J gene end by 9 bases; junction bases not matched to a gene: 8. The CDR3 has 14 amino acids. CDR1 is MDHEN, CDR2 SYDVKM, per germline. The full variable domain, its missing parts supplied by reference TRBV28 and TRBJ1-5, is DVKVTQSSRYLVKRTGEKVFLECVQDMDHENMFWYRQDPGLGLRLIYFSYDVKMKEKGDIPEGYSVSREKKERFSLILESASTNQTSMYLCASSPGTGFGPQHFGDGTRLSIL.

This clone turned up a few times. V gene TRBV2 combines with J gene TRBJ2-1, with D perhaps TRBD2 (5 bases). Deletions cut 6 bases from V and 5 bases from J, with 11 bases between. This CDR3 comprises 13 residues. Germline V gene lookup returns CDR1 SNHLY and CDR2 FYNNEI. In DNA form, the CDR3 reads TGTGCCAGCAGGGCTAGCCAGGACAATGAGCAGTTCTTC. It translates to CASRASQDNEQFF.

This clone appeared a single time. J is TRBJ1-3 and V is TRBV28; TRBD1 matches at 9 bases. Germline V CDR1 and CDR2: MDHEN, SYDVKM. V dropped 3 bases and J dropped 4; count of bases not matched to a gene: 19. CDR3 size: 20 residues. This CDR3 reads CASSFGGTGKILLRGNTIYF. CDR3 nucleotides: TGTGCCAGCAGTTTCGGAGGGACAGGGAAGATTCTCTTGAGGGGAAACACCATATATTTT.

J is TRBJ1-3 and V is TRBV9, with D hard to call. CDR3 length: 16 amino acids. The germline V and J ends were trimmed by 4 bases and 4 bases, with 18 bases remaining between them. Looked up from germline, CDR1 is SGDLS and CDR2 is YYNGEE. In DNA, the CDR3 is TGTGCCAGCAGCCCTGGAGGGCAGCCATTCGGAAACACCATATATTTT. Protein sequence: CASSPGGQPFGNTIYF.

The chain combines TRBV5-1 with TRBJ1-4; 9 bases are shared with TRBD1. Germline lookup yields CDR1 SGHRS and CDR2 YFSETQ. CDR3 length: 16 residues. V lost 0 bases to trimming and J lost 1 base; unmatched junction nucleotides: 1. The CDR3 bases are TGCGCCAGCAGCTTGGGACAGGGGGTAACTAATGAAAAACTGTTTTTT. Translated, it gives CASSLGQGVTNEKLFF.